Listed below are T cell receptor beta chains from one sample, sequenced in a study of blood T cell repertoires in COVID-19. TCRdb's table, derived via immunoSEQ multiplex PCR, lists solely in-frame clones and lacks some. The top ten clones hold about 25% of a sample with 68,000 or so clones, about 74% of them seen once. The sequenced sample was peripheral blood. These TCRs come from a human donor in a cohort sampled during active COVID-19. CDR3s include the opening cysteine and the closing phenylalanine or tryptophan. Each record gives: V gene, clone size, J gene, CDR3 protein. Clone size is stated in some rows and not others, as once, few, many or a class when expanded.

TRBV5-1	-	TRBJ2-7	CASSALQGGVYEQYF
TRBV7-9	-	TRBJ2-2	CASGQGADTGELFF
TRBV19	-	TRBJ2-1	CASSIQVSGSINEQFF
TRBV19	-	TRBJ2-1	CASSAEGSGLAVRNEQFF
TRBV12-3/TRBV12-4	few	TRBJ1-1	CASNVRGLAEAFF
TRBV19	-	TRBJ1-6	CASSIPSAGSPLHF
TRBV11-2	-	TRBJ1-2	CASSSSLAGGYTF
TRBV7-2	-	TRBJ2-5	CASSLMGTGQETQYF
TRBV19	once	TRBJ2-5	CASSIRGSQETQYF
TRBV5-6	-	TRBJ2-3	CASSLRGRATDTQYF
TRBV5-4	-	TRBJ2-7	CASSLKTAITYEQYF
TRBV6-1	-	TRBJ1-4	CASSEAGTGSEKLFF
TRBV19	few	TRBJ1-6	CASSMSAPNSPLHF
TRBV3-1/TRBV3-2	-	TRBJ2-3	CASRLRGGDTQYF
TRBV12-3/TRBV12-4	-	TRBJ1-1	CASNLAGNTEAFF
TRBV28	-	TRBJ1-5	CASSLQDRTQPQHF
TRBV27	-	TRBJ2-6	CASSSQGTGANVLTF
TRBV5-4	-	TRBJ2-5	CASSLAGWETQYF
TRBV18	-	TRBJ1-2	CASSPVEGRKGYTF
TRBV11-2	-	TRBJ2-5	CASRLAAGEETQYF
TRBV4-2	-	TRBJ2-5	CASSPRQGGETQYF
TRBV6-1	-	TRBJ1-5	CASSEMPGRTQHF
TRBV28	-	TRBJ2-6	CASSGGANVLTF
TRBV11-2	-	TRBJ2-5	CASSSGWVGGETQYF
TRBV7-2	-	TRBJ2-1	CASSYLTGQGYNEQFF
TRBV6-2/TRBV6-3	-	TRBJ2-2	CASSYPFLGTNQNTGELFF
TRBV27	-	TRBJ2-1	CASSPGGSGGGEQFF
TRBV29-1	-	TRBJ2-3	CSVEARGDLLTDTQYF
TRBV3-1/TRBV3-2	-	TRBJ1-6	CASSQTRAVGHSPLHF
TRBV12-3/TRBV12-4	-	TRBJ2-5	CASTNREETQYF
TRBV3-1/TRBV3-2	-	TRBJ1-1	CASSQERGNTEAFF
TRBV10-3	once	TRBJ2-1	CASKGGGSSYNEQFF
TRBV7-8	-	TRBJ2-3	CATNIAGGSGGTDTQYF
TRBV18	-	TRBJ2-7	CASSNSGTHYEQYF
TRBV2	-	TRBJ2-3	CASSLLAGTDTQYF
TRBV7-9	-	TRBJ2-3	CASSLRDTSDTQYF
TRBV7-9	few	TRBJ1-6	CASSLEGGDNSPLHF
TRBV7-9	-	TRBJ2-5	CASSLDGQGVVHF
TRBV28	-	TRBJ2-3	CASSLGGLKDTQYF
TRBV2	-	TRBJ2-7	CASRSTVNSYEQYF
TRBV23-1	-	TRBJ2-3	CASSQTQPCSTDTQYF
TRBV10-3	once	TRBJ2-1	CAISGRDRGDYNEQFF
TRBV7-9	-	TRBJ2-1	CASSHPRVGGNNEQFF
TRBV6-2/TRBV6-3	-	TRBJ1-2	CASSDLGQGYGYTF
TRBV4-1	-	TRBJ1-2	CASSQDSEWAYGYTF
TRBV20-1	-	TRBJ2-1	CSGTGGLEQFF
TRBV11-2	-	TRBJ2-5	CASGWGVQETQYF
TRBV28	-	TRBJ1-3	CASRSPGTGGNTIYF
TRBV4-1	-	TRBJ2-3	CASSQELAASTDTQYF
TRBV28	-	TRBJ2-1	CASSFGGGAREQFF
TRBV4-3	-	TRBJ1-5	CASSQEMRGVGQPQHF